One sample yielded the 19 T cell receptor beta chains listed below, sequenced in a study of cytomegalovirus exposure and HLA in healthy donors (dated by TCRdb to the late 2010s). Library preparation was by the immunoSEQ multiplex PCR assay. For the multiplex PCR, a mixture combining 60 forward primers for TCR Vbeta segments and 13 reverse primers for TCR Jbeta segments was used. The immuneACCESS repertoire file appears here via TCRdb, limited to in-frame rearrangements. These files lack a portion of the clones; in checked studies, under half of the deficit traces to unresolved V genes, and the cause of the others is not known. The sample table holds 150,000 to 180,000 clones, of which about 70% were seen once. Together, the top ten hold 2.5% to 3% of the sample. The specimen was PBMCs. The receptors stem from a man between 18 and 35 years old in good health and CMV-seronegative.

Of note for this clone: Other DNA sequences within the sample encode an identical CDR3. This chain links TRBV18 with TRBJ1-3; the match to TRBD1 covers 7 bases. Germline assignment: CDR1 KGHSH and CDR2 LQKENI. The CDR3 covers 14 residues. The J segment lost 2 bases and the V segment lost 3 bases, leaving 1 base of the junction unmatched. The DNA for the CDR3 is TGTGCCAGCTCACCCGACAGGGCTGGAAACACCATATATTTT. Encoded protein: CASSPDRAGNTIYF.

The CDR3 DNA reads as TGCGCCAGCAGTGAAGGGCAGGGGAAGCGTGAAAAACTGTTTTTT. Amino acids: CASSEGQGKREKLFF. The chain joins TRBV10-1 to TRBJ1-4, with D perhaps matching TRBD1 (6 bases). The CDR3 consists of 15 residues. Deletions cut 3 bases from V and 7 bases from J, with 15 bases between. The germline CDR1 and CDR2 sequences are WNHNN and SYGVQD (reference sequence).

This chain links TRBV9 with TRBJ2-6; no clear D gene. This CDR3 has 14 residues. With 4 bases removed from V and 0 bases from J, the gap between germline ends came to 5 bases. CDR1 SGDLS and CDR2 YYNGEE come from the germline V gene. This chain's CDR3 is CASSRFSGANVLTF. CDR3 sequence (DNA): TGTGCCAGCAGCCGTTTCTCTGGGGCCAACGTCCTGACTTTC. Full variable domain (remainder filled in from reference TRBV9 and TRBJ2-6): DSGVTQTPKHLITATGQRVTLRCSPRSGDLSVYWYQQSLDQGLQFLIQYYNGEERAKGNILERFSAQQFPDLHSELNLSSLELGDSALYFCASSRFSGANVLTFGAGSRLTVL.

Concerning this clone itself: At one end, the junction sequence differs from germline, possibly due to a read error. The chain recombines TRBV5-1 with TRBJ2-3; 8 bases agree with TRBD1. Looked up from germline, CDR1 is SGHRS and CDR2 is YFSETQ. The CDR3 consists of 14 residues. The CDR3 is CASRYRTGTDPQYF. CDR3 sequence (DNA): TGCGCCAGCAGGTATAGGACAGGGACAGATCCGCAGTATTTT.

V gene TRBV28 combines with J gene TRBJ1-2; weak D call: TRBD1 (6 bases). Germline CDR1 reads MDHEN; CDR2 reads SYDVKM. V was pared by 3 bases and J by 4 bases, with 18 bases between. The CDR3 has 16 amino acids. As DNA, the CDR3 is TGTGCCAGCAGTTTCCGCCCCGGGGGGCTCGGCTATGGCTACACCTTC. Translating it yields CASSFRPGGLGYGYTF.

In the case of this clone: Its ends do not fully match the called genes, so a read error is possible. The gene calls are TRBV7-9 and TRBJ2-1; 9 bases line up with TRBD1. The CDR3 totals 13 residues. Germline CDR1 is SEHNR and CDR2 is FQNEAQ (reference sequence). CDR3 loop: CSSTPSGTGEQFF. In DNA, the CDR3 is TGTTCCAGCACCCCATCCGGGACAGGGGAGCAGTTCTTC.

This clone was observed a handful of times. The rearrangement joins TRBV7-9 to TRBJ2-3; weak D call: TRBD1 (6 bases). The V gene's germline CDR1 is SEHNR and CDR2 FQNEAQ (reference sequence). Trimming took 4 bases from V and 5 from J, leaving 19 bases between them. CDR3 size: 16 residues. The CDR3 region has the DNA TGTGCCAGCAGCTCAACAGGGTTGCGGCAGCGAGATACGCAGTATTTT. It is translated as CASSSTGLRQRDTQYF.

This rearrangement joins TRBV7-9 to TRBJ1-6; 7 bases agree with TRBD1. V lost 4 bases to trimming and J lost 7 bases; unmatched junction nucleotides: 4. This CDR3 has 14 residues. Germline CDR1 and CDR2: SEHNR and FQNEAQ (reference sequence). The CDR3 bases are TGTGCCAGCAGCTGGACAGGTCGAAATTCACCCCTCCACTTT. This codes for CASSWTGRNSPLHF.

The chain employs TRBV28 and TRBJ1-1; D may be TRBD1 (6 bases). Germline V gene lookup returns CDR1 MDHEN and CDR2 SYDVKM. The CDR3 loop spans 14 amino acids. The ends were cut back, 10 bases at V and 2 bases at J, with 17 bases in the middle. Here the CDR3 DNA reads TGTGCCATCAGAGAGGGGGATTTTAACACTGAAGCTTTCTTT. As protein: CAIREGDFNTEAFF.

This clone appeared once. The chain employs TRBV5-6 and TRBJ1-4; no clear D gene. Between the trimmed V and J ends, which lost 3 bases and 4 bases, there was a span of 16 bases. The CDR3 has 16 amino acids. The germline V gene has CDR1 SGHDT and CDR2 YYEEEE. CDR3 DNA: TGTGCCAGCAGCTCAGGTGTTGGAGGATTTAATGAAAAACTGTTTTTT. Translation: CASSSGVGGFNEKLFF.

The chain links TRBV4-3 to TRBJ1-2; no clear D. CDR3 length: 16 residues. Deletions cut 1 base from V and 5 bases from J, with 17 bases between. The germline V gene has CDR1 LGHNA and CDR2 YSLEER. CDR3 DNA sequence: TGCGCCAGCAGCCAAGCTGGCCAGGTTTTTCGGTATGGCTACACCTTC. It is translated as CASSQAGQVFRYGYTF.

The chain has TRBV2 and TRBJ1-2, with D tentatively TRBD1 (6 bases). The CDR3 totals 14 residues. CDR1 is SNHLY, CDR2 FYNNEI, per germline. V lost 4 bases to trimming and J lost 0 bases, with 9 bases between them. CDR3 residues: CASSVQGANYGYTF. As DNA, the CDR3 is TGTGCCAGCAGTGTACAGGGAGCTAACTATGGCTACACCTTC.

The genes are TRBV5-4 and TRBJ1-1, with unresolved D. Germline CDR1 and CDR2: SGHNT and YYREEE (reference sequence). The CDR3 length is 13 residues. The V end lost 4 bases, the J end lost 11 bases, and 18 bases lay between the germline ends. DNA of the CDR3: TGTGCCAGCAGCCCTGCCCGTGGATCGGAGGCTTTCTTT. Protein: CASSPARGSEAFF.

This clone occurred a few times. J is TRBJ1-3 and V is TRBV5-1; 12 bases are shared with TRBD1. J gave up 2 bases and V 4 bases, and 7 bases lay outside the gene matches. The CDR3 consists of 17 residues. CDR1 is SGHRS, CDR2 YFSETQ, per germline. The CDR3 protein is CASSRDRGRVTGNTIYF. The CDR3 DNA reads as TGCGCCAGCAGCAGGGACAGGGGGCGTGTGACTGGAAACACCATATATTTT.

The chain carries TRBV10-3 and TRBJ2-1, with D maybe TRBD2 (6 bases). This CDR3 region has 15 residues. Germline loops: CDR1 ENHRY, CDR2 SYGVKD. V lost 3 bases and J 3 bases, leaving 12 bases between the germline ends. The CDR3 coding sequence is TGTGCCATCAGTGAATCCGCGGGGTACTACAATGAGCAGTTCTTC. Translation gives CAISESAGYYNEQFF.

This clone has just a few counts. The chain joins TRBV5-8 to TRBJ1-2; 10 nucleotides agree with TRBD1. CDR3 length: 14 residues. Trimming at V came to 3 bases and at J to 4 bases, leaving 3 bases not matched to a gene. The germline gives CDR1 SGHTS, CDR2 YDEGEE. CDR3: CASSWDRGSYGYTF. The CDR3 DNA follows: TGTGCCAGCAGCTGGGACAGGGGAAGCTATGGCTACACCTTC. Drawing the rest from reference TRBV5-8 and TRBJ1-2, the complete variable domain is EAGVTQSPTHLIKTRGQQATLRCSPISGHTSVYWYQQALGLGLQFLLWYDEGEERNRGNFPPRFSGRQFPNYSSELNVNALELEDSALYLCASSWDRGSYGYTFGSGTRLTVV.

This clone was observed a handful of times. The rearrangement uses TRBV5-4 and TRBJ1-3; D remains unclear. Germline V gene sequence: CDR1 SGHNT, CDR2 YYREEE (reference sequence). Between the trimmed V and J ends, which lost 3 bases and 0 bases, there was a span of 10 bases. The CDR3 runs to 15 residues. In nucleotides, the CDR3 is TGTGCCAGCAGCTGGGGAGCGAGCTCTGGAAACACCATATATTTT. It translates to CASSWGASSGNTIYF.

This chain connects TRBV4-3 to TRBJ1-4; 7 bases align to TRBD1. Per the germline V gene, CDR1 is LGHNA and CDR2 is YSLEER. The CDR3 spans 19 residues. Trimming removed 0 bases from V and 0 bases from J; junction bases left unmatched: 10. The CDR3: CASSQDMGRGRSTNEKLFF. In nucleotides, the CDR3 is TGCGCCAGCAGCCAAGATATGGGCAGGGGGAGGTCAACTAATGAAAAACTGTTTTTT.

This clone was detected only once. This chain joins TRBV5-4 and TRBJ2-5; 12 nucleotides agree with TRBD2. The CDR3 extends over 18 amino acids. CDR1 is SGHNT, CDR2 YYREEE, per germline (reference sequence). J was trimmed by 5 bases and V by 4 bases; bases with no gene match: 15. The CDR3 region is CASSTGGPSGGARETQYF. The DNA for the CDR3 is TGTGCCAGCAGCACGGGGGGGCCTAGCGGGGGGGCCCGTGAGACCCAGTACTTC.